These T cell receptor beta chains were read from a single sample in a study of blood T cell repertoires in COVID-19. Assay used: immunoSEQ multiplex PCR; TCRdb lists only in-frame clones, some missing. The sample includes just under 65,000 clones, around 80% of them seen just once. Material: peripheral blood. The receptors come from a man aged 60 to 75 with COVID-19, enrolled during active disease. Each CDR3 is given with its conserved first and last residue. Fields, in order: clone size, D gene, V gene, CDR3 protein. D genes are given only for firm matches. Not all rows give a size; the values are once, few, many and, for expanded clones, a class.

clone_size: few
d_call: .
v_call: TRBV6-1
cdr3_aa: CASSEDRSSYNSPLHF

clone_size: once
d_call: .
v_call: TRBV4-1
cdr3_aa: CASSQGGSQGLAKNIQYF

clone_size: .
d_call: TRBD1
v_call: TRBV6-5
cdr3_aa: CASRYRHQGATDTQYF

clone_size: .
d_call: .
v_call: TRBV10-2
cdr3_aa: CASTDSGPAGNTIYF

clone_size: .
d_call: TRBD2
v_call: TRBV11-2
cdr3_aa: CASSLSGFSGSYNEQFF

clone_size: .
d_call: .
v_call: TRBV29-1
cdr3_aa: CSVSPGDGQPQHF

clone_size: .
d_call: TRBD2
v_call: TRBV5-1
cdr3_aa: CASRTGLAEYYEQYF

clone_size: .
d_call: .
v_call: TRBV2
cdr3_aa: CASSDAGIENEKLFF

clone_size: few
d_call: TRBD1
v_call: TRBV11-3
cdr3_aa: CASSPDRGNTIYF

clone_size: .
d_call: .
v_call: TRBV7-9
cdr3_aa: CASSRTGVWEQYF

clone_size: .
d_call: TRBD2
v_call: TRBV7-9
cdr3_aa: CASSLAGTRHNEQFF

clone_size: .
d_call: .
v_call: TRBV3-1/TRBV3-2
cdr3_aa: CASSQGPGASYEQYF

clone_size: few
d_call: .
v_call: TRBV5-1
cdr3_aa: CASSLELGGSSYEQYF

clone_size: .
d_call: TRBD1
v_call: TRBV30
cdr3_aa: CAWSPQGDTIYF

clone_size: .
d_call: .
v_call: TRBV11-2
cdr3_aa: CASSSPGSYYEQYF

clone_size: .
d_call: .
v_call: TRBV5-1
cdr3_aa: CASSSLGTEGPLHF

clone_size: .
d_call: .
v_call: TRBV6-6
cdr3_aa: CASSYGGEPQHF

clone_size: .
d_call: .
v_call: TRBV6-5
cdr3_aa: CASIGLGTEAFF

clone_size: .
d_call: .
v_call: TRBV5-6
cdr3_aa: CASSLVEARNTEAFF

clone_size: few
d_call: .
v_call: TRBV5-1
cdr3_aa: CASSSPRLSPLMWNEQFF

clone_size: .
d_call: .
v_call: TRBV7-9
cdr3_aa: CASSPAAGAHEKLFF